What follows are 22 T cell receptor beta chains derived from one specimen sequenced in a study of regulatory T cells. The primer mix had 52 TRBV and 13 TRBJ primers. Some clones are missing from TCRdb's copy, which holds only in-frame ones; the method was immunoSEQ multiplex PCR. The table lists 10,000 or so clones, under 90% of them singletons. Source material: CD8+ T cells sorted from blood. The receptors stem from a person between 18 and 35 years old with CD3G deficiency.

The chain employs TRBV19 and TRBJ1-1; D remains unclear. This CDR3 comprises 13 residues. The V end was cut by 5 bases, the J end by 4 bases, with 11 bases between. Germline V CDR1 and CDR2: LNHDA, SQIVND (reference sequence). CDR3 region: CASSAGRGTEAFF. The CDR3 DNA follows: TGTGCCAGTAGTGCCGGAAGAGGCACTGAAGCTTTCTTT.

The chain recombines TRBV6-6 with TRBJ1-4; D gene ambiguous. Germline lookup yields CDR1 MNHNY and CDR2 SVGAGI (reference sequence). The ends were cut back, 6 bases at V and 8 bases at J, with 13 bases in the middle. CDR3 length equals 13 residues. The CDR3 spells CASSLHGSEKLFF. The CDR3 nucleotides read TGTGCCAGCAGCCTACACGGGTCGGAAAAACTGTTTTTT.

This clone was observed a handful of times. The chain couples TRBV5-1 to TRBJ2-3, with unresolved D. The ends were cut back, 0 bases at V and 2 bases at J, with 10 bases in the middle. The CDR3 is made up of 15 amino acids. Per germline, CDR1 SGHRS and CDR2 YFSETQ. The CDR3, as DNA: TGCGCCAGCAGCTTGGACGGCCACTTCACAGATACGCAGTATTTT. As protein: CASSLDGHFTDTQYF.

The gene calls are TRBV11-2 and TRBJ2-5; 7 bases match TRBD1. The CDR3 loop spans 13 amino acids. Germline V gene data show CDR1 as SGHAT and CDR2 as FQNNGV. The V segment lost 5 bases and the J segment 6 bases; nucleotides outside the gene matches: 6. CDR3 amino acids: CASSATTGQTQYF. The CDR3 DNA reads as TGTGCCAGCAGCGCCACGACAGGGCAGACCCAGTACTTC.

CDR3 DNA: TGTGCCAGCAGTTTAGCGGGGGGGCACAATGAGCAGTTCTTC. Translated, it gives CASSLAGGHNEQFF. The chain joins TRBV28 to TRBJ2-1; 9 bases line up with TRBD2. CDR1 is MDHEN, CDR2 SYDVKM, per germline. V was pared by 2 bases and J by 5 bases, with 1 base of the junction left unmatched. CDR3 length equals 14 residues. Together with reference TRBV28 and TRBJ2-1, the CDR3 gives the full variable domain: DVKVTQSSRYLVKRTGEKVFLECVQDMDHENMFWYRQDPGLGLRLIYFSYDVKMKEKGDIPEGYSVSREKKERFSLILESASTNQTSMYLCASSLAGGHNEQFFGPGTRLTVL.

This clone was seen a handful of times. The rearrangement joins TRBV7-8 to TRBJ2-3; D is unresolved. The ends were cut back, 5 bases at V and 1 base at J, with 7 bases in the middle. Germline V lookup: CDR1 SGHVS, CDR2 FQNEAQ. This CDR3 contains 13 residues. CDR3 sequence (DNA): TGTGCCAGCAGCCCCTTCGGCACAGATACGCAGTATTTT. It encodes CASSPFGTDTQYF.

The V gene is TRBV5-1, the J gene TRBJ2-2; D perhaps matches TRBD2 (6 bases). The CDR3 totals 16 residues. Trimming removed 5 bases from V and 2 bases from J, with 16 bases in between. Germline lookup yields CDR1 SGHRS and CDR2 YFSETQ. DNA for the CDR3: TGCGCCAGCAGACTTACTAGCATAGTTAACACCGGGGAGCTGTTTTTT. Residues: CASRLTSIVNTGELFF.

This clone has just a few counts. CDR3: CASSSPISGRAEVRNTQYF. CDR3 coding DNA: TGTGCCAGCAGTTCCCCGATTAGCGGGAGGGCCGAAGTTAGGAATACGCAGTATTTT. The rearrangement uses TRBV28 and TRBJ2-3, with 11 bases identical to TRBD2. Per germline, CDR1 MDHEN and CDR2 SYDVKM. V dropped 4 bases and J dropped 7; count of bases not matched to a gene: 19. There are 19 residues in the CDR3.

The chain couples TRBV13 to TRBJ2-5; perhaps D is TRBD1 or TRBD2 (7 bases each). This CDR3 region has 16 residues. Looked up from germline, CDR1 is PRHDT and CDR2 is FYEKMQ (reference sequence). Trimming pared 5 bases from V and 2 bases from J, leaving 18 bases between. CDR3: CASSLRGRGPQETQYF. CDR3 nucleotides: TGTGCCAGCAGCCTAAGGGGGCGGGGGCCTCAAGAGACCCAGTACTTC. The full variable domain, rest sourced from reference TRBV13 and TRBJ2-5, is AAGVIQSPRHLIKEKRETATLKCYPIPRHDTVYWYQQGPGQDPQFLISFYEKMQSDKGSIPDRFSAQQFSDYHSELNMSSLELGDSALYFCASSLRGRGPQETQYFGPGTRLLVL.

CDR3 nucleotide sequence: TGTGCCAGTAGCCCGGGACTAGCGTCCTACGAGCAGTACTTC. This sequence encodes CASSPGLASYEQYF. The chain has TRBV19 and TRBJ2-7; 10 nucleotides align to TRBD2. CDR3 size: 14 residues. After removal of 6 bases from V and 1 base from J, the junction contained 3 bases not matched to a gene. CDR1 is LNHDA and CDR2 is SQIVND in the germline V gene (reference sequence).

Here the CDR3 reads CASSWGQGATPYEQYF. As DNA, the CDR3 is TGTGCCAGCAGTTGGGGGCAGGGGGCGACCCCCTACGAGCAGTACTTC. The chain links TRBV28 to TRBJ2-7; 8 bases match TRBD1. Germline values: CDR1 MDHEN, CDR2 SYDVKM. V was pared by 4 bases and J by 2 bases, with 10 bases of the junction left unmatched. The CDR3 is 16 residues long.

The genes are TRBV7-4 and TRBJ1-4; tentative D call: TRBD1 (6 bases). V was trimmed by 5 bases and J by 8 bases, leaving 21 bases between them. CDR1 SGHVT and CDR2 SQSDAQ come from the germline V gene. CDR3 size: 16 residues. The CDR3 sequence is CASSPYPGAANEKLFF. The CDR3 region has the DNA TGTGCCAGCAGCCCTTACCCGGGGGCGGCAAACGAAAAACTGTTTTTT.

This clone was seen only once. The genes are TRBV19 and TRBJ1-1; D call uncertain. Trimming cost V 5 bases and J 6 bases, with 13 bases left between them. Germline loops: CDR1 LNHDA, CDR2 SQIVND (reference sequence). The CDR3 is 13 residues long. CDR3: CASSPRVFAEAFF. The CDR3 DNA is TGTGCCAGTAGTCCTCGGGTATTTGCTGAAGCTTTCTTT.

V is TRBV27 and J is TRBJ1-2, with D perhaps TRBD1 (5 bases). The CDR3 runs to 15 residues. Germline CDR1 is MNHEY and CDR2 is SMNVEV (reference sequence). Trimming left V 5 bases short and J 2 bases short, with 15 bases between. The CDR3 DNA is TGTGCCAGCAGTCGCGACCTCCGGGACAACTATGGCTACACCTTC. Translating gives CASSRDLRDNYGYTF.

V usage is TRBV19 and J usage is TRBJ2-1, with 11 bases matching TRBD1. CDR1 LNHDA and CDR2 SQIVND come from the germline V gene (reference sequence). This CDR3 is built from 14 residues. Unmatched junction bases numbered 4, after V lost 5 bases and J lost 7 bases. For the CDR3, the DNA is TGTGCCAGTAGTTCCGGGACAGGGGGTAATGAGCAGTTCTTC. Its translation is CASSSGTGGNEQFF.

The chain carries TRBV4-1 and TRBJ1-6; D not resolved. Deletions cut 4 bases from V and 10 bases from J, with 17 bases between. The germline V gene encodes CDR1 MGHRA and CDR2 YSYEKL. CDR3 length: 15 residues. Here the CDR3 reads CASSLTGGVGSPLHF. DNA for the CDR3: TGCGCCAGCAGCCTAACGGGCGGGGTTGGATCACCCCTCCACTTT.

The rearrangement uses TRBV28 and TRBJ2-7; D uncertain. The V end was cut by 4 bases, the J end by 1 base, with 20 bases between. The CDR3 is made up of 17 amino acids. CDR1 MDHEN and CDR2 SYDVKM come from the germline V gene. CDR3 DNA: TGTGCCAGCAGTTCAAATAGGGCCGTCAGAGGATCCTACGAGCAGTACTTC. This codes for CASSSNRAVRGSYEQYF.

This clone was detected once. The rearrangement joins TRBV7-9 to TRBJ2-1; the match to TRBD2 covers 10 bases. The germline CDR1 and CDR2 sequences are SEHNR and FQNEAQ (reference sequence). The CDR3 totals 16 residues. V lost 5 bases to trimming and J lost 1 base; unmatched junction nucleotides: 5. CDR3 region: CASSPPGLASYNEQFF. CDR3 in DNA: TGTGCCAGCAGCCCTCCGGGACTAGCGTCCTACAATGAGCAGTTCTTC.

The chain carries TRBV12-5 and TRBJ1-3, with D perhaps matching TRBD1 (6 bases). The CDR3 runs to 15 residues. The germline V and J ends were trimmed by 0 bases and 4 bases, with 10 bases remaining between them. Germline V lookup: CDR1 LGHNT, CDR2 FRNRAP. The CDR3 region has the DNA TGTGCTAGTGGTTTGGTGGGGGCGCCCGGAAACACCATATATTTT. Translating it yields CASGLVGAPGNTIYF.

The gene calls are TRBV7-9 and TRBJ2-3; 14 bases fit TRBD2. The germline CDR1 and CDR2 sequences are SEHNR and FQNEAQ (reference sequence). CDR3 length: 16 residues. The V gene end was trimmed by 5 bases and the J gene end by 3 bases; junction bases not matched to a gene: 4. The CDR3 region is CASSTTSGGATDTQYF. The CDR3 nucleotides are TGTGCCAGCAGCACGACTAGCGGGGGGGCGACAGATACGCAGTATTTT.

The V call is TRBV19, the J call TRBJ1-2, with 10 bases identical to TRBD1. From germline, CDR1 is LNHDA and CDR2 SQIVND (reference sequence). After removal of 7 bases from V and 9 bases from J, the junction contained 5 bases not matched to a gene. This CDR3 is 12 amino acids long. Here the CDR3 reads CASTGTGERYTF. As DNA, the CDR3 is TGTGCCAGTACGGGGACAGGGGAGCGCTACACCTTC.

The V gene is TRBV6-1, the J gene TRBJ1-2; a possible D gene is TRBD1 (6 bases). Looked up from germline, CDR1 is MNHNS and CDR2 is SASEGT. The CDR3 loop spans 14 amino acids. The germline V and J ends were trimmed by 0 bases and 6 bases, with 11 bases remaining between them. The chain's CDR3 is CASSEAPGANGYTF. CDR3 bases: TGTGCCAGCAGTGAAGCACCGGGGGCGAATGGCTACACCTTC.